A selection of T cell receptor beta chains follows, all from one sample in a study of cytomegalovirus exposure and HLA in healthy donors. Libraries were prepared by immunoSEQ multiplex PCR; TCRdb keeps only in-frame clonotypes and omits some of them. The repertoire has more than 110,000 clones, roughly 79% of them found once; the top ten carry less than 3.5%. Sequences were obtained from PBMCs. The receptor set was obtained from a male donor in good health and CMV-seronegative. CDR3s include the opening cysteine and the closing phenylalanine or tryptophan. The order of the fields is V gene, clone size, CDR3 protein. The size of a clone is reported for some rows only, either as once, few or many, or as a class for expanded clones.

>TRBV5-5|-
CASSPSNEKLFF
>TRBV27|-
CASGEAGGEDEQYF
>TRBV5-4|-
CASSWDQGATEAFF
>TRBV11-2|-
CASSFIRRGRANYGYTF
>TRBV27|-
CASSFSGTGTIYEQYF
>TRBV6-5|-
CASRPGILGYEQYF
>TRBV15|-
CATSYGQRGTNEKLFF
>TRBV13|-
CASSSRKLADYNEQFF
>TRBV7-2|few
CASSRLAGGGYEQYF
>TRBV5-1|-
CASSSGTSGQETQYF
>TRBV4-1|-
CASSQAGAGGGEAQYF
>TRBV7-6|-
CASAQVVRGPTEAFF
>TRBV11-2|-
CASSLGQGIHDTQYF
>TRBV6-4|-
CASSGTSGGTDTQYF
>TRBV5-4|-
CASSRDSKNTEAFF
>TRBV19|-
CASLKTGISNYGYTF
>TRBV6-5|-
CASGRGGEYGYTF
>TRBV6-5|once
CASRREFEAFF
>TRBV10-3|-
CAISEGASDQPQHF
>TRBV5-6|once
CASSLNPGVRSYEQYF
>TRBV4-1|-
CASSQVGVAVQETQYF
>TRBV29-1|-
CSAPLAGDVSEQFF
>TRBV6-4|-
CASSGRVAITDTQYF
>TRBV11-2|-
CASSFHGPSTYEQYF
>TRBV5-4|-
CASSTGLAGLVETQYF
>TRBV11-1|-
CASSLRAGSNTEAFF
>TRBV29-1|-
CSVGSEGSTEAFF
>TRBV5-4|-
CASSFLDGGYTF
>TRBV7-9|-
CASSLELGYGYTF
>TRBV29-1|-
CSATTGIYEQYF
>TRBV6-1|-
CASSVPSGGYNEQFF
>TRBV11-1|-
CASSGQGQTGELFF
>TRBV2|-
CASSVQASGGTDTQYF
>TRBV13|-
CASTLAGGGFTEAFF
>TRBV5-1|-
CASSWASFGANTGELFF
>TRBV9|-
CASSVAASGGDEQFF
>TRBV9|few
CASSANPTGPEQYF
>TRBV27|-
CASSTDWTRMNTEAFF
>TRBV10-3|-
CAITGGLGEKLFF
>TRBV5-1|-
CASSLEGVGSPLHF
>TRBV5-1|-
CARQGCGFLLSSSYNEQFF
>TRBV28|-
CASSSPSGGHYEQYF
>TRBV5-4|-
CASSFSGMGEETQYF
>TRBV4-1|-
CASSQDLTSFLAKNIQYF
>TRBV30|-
CAWSGKSGQGRIHNEQFF
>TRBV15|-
CATSRDGGARAFF